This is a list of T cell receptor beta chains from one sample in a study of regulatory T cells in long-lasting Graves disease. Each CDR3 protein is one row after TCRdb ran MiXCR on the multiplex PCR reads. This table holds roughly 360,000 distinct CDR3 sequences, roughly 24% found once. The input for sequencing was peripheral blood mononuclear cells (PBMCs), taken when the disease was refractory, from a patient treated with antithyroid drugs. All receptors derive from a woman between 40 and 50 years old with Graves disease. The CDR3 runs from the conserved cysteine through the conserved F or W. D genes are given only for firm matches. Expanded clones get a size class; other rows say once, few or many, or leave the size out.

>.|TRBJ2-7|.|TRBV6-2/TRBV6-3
TGTGCCAGCAGTTACTCGCGGCAGGCGATGGGCGAGCAGTACTTC
CASSYSRQAMGEQYF
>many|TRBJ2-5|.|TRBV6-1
TGTGCCAGCAGTAGAGGGGCTCCCTCCAGGGAGACCCAGTACTTC
CASSRGAPSRETQYF
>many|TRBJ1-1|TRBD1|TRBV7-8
TGTGCCAGCAGCTTAAAAACAGGGGGTTTTGAAGCTTTCTTT
CASSLKTGGFEAFF
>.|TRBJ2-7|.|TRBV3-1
TGTGCCAGCAGCCCCGGCCTATCTGAGGAGCAGTACTTC
CASSPGLSEEQYF
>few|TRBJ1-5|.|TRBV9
TGTGCCAGCAGCGTAGGGGGGGGGCCCGCCGGGAATCAGCCCCAGCATTTT
CASSVGGGPAGNQPQHF
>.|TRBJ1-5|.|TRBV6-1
TGTGCCAGCAGTGGGGTGAAAGGGGTCATCGGGCCCCAGCATTTT
CASSGVKGVIGPQHF
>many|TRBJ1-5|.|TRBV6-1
TGTGCCAGCACCCAAACAGGGACACTTAGCAATCAGCCCCAGCATTTT
CASTQTGTLSNQPQHF
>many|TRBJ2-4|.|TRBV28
TGTGCCAGCAGTTTCGCCCCGGGGGGCAACATTCAGTACTTC
CASSFAPGGNIQYF
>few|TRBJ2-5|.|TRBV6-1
TGTGCCAGCAGCCGAGTTGGGGAACTTCTGAGGGACTACCAAGAGACCCAGTACTTC
CASSRVGELLRDYQETQYF
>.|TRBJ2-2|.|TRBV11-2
TGTGCCAGCAGCCCCTTACCCTTCGCGAACACCGGGGAGCTGTTTTTT
CASSPLPFANTGELFF
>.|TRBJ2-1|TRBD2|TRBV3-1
TGTGCCAGCAGCCGAGCGGGAGTCTCCTACAATGAGCAGTTCTTC
CASSRAGVSYNEQFF
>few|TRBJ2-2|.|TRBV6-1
TGTGCCAGCAGACTCGGACCCTTCCGCTCCGGGGAGCTGTTTTTT
CASRLGPFRSGELFF
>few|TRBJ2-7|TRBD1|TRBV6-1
TGTGCCAGCAGGGACCAGGAACAGGGGCGTTGGCCCTACGAGCAGTACTTC
CASRDQEQGRWPYEQYF
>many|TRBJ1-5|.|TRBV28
TGTGCCAGCAGTCTTTGGAGGGTCCCTAGCAATCAGCCCCAGCATTTT
CASSLWRVPSNQPQHF
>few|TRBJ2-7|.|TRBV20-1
TGCAGTGCTAGATACAAGAGCAACTACGAGCAGTACTTC
CSARYKSNYEQYF
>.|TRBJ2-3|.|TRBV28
TGTGCCAGCAGTCAGGAGACAGATACGCAGTATTTT
CASSQETDTQYF
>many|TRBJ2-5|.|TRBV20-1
TGCAGTGCTAGGATTAATGGGGAGACCCAGTACTTC
CSARINGETQYF